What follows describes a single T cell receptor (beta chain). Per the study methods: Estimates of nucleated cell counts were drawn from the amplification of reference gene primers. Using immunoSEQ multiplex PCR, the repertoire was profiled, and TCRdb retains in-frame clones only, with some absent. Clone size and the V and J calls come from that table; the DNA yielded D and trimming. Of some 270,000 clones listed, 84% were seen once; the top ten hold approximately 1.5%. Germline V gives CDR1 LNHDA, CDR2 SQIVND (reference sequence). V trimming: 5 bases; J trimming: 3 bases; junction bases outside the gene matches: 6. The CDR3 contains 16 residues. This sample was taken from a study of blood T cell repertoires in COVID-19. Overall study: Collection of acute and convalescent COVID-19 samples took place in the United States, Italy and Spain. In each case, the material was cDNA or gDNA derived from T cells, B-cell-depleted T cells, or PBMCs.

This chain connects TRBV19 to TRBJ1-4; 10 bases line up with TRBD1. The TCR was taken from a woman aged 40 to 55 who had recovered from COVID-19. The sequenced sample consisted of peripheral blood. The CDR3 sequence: CASSYDRGLSNEKLFF. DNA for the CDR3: TGTGCCAGTAGTTACGACAGGGGGCTGTCTAATGAAAAACTGTTTTTT.